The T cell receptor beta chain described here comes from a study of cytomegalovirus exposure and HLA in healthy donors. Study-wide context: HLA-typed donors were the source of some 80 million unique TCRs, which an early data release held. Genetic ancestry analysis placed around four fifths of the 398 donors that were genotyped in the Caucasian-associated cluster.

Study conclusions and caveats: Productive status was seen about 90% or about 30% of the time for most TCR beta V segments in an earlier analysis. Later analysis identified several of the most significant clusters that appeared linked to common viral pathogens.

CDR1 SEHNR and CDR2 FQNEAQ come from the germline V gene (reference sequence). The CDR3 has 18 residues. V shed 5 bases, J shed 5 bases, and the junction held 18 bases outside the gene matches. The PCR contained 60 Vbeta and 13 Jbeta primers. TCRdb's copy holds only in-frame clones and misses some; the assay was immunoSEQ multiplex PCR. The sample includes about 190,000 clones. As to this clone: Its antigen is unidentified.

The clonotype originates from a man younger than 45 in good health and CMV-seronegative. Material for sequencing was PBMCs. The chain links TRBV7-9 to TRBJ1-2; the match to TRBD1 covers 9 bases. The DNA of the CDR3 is TGTGCCAGCAGCGAGGACAGGGGTGGGTCCCATACCCTGTATGGCTACACCTTC. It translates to CASSEDRGGSHTLYGYTF.